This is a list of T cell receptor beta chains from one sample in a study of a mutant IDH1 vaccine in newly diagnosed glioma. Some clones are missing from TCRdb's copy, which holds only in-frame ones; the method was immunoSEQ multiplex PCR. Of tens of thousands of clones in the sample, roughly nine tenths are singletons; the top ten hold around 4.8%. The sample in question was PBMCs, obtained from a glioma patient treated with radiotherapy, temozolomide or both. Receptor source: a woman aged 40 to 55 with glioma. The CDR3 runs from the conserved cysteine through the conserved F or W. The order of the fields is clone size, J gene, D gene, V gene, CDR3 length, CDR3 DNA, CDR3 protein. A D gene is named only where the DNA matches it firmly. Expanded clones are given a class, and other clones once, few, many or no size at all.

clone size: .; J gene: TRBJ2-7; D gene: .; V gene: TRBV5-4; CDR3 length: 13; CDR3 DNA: TGTGCCAGCAGCAGGACCGAATCTTACGAGCAGTACTTC; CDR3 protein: CASSRTESYEQYF
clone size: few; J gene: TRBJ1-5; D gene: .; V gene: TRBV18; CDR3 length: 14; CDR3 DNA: TGTGCCAGCTCACCAATAAGGGGAGATCAGCCCCAGCATTTT; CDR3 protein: CASSPIRGDQPQHF
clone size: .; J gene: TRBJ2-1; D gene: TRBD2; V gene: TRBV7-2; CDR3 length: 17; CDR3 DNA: TGTGCCAGCAGCTATGGCGTGGCTAGCGGACTCTACAATGAGCAGTTCTTC; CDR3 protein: CASSYGVASGLYNEQFF
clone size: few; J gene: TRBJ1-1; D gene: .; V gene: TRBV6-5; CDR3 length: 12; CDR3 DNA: TGTGCCAGCAGCCCCCGAACGGGGGAAGCTTTCTTT; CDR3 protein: CASSPRTGEAFF
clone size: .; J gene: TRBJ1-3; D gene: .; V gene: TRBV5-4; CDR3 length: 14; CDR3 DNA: TGTGCCAGCAGCCGGTCAATCTCTGGAAACACCATATATTTT; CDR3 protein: CASSRSISGNTIYF
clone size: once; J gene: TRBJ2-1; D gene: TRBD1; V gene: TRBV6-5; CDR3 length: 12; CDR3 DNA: TGTGCCAGCAGTTTACAGGGGATTGAGCAGTTCTTC; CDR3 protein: CASSLQGIEQFF
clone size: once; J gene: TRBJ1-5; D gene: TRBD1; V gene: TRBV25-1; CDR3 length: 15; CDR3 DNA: TGTGCCAGCAGCCCCAGGGGGTCCGGCAATCAGCCCCAGCATTTT; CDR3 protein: CASSPRGSGNQPQHF
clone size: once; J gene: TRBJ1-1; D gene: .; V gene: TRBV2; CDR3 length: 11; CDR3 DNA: TGTGCCAGCGTGAGGGTCCAGGAAACTTTCTTT; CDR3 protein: CASVRVQETFF
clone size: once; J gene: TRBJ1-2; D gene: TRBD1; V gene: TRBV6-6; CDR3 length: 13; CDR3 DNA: TGTGCCAGCAGGCAGGGACAGGGTTACGGCTACACCTTC; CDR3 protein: CASRQGQGYGYTF
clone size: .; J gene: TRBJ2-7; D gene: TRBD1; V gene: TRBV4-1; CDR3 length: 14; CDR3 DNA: TGCGCCAGCAGCCAATTAACAGGGGGCTACGAGCAGTACTTC; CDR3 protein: CASSQLTGGYEQYF
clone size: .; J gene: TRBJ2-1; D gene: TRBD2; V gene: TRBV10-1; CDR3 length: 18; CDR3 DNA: TGCGCCACCAGTAAGGCCTCTAGCGGGAGGATGAGGGGCAATGAGCAGTTCTTC; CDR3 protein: CATSKASSGRMRGNEQFF
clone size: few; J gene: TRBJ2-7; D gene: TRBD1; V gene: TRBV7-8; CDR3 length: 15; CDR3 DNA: TGTGCCAGCAGCTCCCGGACAGGGGCCGTATACGAGCAGTACTTC; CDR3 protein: CASSSRTGAVYEQYF
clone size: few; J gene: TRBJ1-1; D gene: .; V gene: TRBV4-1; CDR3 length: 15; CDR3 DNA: TGCGCCAGCAGCCCCTTTTGGGGGCCGAACACTGAAGCTTTCTTT; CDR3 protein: CASSPFWGPNTEAFF
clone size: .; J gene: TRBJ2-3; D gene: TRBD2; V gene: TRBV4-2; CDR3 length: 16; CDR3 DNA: TGTGCCAGCAGCCACTATAGCGGGATAGGTACAGATACGCAGTATTTT; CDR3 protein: CASSHYSGIGTDTQYF
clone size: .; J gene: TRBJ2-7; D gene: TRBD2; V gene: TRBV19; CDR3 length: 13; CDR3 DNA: TGTGCCAGTACTCGCGGGGGGTTGTACGAGCAGTACTTC; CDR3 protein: CASTRGGLYEQYF
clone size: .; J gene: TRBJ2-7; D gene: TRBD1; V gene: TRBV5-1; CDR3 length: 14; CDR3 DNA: TGCGCCAGCAGGCGGGACAGGGGGCTCGACGAGCAGTACTTC; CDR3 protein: CASRRDRGLDEQYF
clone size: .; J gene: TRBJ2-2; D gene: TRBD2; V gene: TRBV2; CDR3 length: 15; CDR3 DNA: TGTGCCAGCAAAGCGACTAGCGGAGAAACCGGGGAGCTGTTTTTT; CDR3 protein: CASKATSGETGELFF
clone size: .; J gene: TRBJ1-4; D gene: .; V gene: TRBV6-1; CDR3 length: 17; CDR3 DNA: TGTGCCAGCAGTGCCCGGGGGGGTCAGGCAACTAATGAAAAACTGTTTTTT; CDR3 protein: CASSARGGQATNEKLFF
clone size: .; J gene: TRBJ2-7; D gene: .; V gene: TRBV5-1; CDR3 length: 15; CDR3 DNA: TGCGCCAGCAGCTTGGACGCCCCTAGCTCCTACGAGCAGTACTTC; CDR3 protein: CASSLDAPSSYEQYF
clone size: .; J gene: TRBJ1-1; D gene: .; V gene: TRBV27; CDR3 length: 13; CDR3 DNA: TGTGCCAGCAGTTTTCAAGGTTCCACCCAAGCTTTCTTT; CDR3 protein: CASSFQGSTQAFF
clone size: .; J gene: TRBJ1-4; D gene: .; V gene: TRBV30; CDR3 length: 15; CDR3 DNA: TGTGCCTGGAGCGGGATTTGGGGGGAGGACGAAAAACTGTTTTTT; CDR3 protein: CAWSGIWGEDEKLFF
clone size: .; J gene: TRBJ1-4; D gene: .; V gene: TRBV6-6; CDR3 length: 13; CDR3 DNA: TGTGCCAGCACCCACGGGCCCGAGGGAAAACTGTTTTTT; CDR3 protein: CASTHGPEGKLFF
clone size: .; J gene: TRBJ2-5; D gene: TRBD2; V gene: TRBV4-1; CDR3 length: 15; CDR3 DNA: TGCGCCAGCAGCCAGACAGGACTAGCGGGAGAGACCCAGTACTTC; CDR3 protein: CASSQTGLAGETQYF
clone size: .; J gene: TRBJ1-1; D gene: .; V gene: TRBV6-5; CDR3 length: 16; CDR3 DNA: TGTGCCAGCAGTTACTCGATTTCGGACGGGAACACTGAAGCTTTCTTT; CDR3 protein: CASSYSISDGNTEAFF
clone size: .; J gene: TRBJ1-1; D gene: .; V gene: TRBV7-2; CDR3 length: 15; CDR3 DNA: TGTGCCAGCACCCATCACGGAGTGGTGAACACTGAAGCTTTCTTT; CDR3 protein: CASTHHGVVNTEAFF
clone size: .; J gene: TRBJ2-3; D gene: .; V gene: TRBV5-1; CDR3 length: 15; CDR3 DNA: TGCGCCAGCAGCGTATCCAGGGGAGGGACAGATACGCAGTATTTT; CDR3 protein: CASSVSRGGTDTQYF
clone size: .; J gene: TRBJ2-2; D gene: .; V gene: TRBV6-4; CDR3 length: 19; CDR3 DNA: TGTGCCAGCAGCGGACCCGAAGAACCCTCTACCACGAACACCGGGGAGCTGTTTTTT; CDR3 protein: CASSGPEEPSTTNTGELFF
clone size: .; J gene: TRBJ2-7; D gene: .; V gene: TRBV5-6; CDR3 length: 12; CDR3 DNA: TGTGCCAGCAGCTTGCCTAGGGGAGAGCAGTACTTC; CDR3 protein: CASSLPRGEQYF
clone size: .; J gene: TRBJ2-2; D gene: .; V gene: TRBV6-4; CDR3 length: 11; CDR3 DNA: TGTGCCAGCTCTACGGGCGGGGAGCTGTTTTTT; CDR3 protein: CASSTGGELFF
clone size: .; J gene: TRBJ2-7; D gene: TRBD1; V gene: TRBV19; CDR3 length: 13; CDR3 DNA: TGTGCCAGTAGTAGGGACAGTACCTACGAGCAGTACTTC; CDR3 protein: CASSRDSTYEQYF
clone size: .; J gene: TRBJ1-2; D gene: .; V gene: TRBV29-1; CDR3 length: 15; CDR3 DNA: TGCAGCGTTGAAGGAAATGGGCTTCCTAACTATGGCTACACCTTC; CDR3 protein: CSVEGNGLPNYGYTF
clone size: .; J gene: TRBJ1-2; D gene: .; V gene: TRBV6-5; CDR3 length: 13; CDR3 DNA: TGTGCCAGCAGTGCCAAATGGGGAGGCGGCTACACCTTC; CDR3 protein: CASSAKWGGGYTF
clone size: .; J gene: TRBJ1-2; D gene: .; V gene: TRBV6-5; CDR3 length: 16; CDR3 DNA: TGTGCCAGCAGTTACTCGACCGGGCTCATGGCTCAGGGCTACACCTTC; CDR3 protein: CASSYSTGLMAQGYTF
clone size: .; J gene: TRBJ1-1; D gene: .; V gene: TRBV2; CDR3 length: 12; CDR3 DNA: TGTGCCAGCAGTGAGGCAGGGACTGAAGCTTTCTTT; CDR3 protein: CASSEAGTEAFF
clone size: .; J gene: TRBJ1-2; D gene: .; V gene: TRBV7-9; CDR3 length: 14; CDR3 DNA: TGTGCCAGCAGCTTAGGGACAACTACCTATGGCTACACCTTC; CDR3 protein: CASSLGTTTYGYTF
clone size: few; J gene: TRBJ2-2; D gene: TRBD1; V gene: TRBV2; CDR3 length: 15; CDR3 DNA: TGTGCCAGCAGTGAGGGACAGCTAGCCCCCGGGGAGCTGTTTTTT; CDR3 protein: CASSEGQLAPGELFF
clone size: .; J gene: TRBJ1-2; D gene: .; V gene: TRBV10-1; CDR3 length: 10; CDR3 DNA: TGCGCCCAGGAGAACTATGGCTACACCTTC; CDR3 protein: CAQENYGYTF
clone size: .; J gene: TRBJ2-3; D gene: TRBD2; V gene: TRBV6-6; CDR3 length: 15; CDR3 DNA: TGTGCCAGCAGTTACTGGCGGGGGTGGGGAGATACGCAGTATTTT; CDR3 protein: CASSYWRGWGDTQYF
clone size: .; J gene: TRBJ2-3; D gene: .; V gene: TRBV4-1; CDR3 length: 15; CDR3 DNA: TGCGCCAGCAGCCAAGATTGGACTAGCACAGATACGCAGTATTTT; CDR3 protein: CASSQDWTSTDTQYF
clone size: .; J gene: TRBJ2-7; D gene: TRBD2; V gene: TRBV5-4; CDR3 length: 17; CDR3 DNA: TGTGCCAGCAGCTTGGGAACCGGGACTAGAGGATCATACGAGCAGTACTTC; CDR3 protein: CASSLGTGTRGSYEQYF
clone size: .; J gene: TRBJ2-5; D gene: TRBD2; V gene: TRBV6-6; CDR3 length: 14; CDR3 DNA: TGTGCCAGCCTGTTACCGGGGGGGAGGGAGACCCAGTACTTC; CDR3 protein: CASLLPGGRETQYF
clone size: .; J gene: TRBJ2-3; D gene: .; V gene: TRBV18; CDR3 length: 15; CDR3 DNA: TGTGCCAGCTCACCCACAGGGAGTGGGACCGATACGCAGTATTTT; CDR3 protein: CASSPTGSGTDTQYF
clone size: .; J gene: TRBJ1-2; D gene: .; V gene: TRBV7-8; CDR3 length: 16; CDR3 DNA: TGTGCCAGCAGCTTTTCTGTGGGGGGCGCCGGATATGGCTACACCTTC; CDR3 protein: CASSFSVGGAGYGYTF
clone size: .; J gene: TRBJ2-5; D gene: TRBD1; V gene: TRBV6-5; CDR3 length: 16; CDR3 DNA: TGTGCCAGCAGTTACTCCCGACAGGGGGGCAGAGAGACCCAGTACTTC; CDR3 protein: CASSYSRQGGRETQYF
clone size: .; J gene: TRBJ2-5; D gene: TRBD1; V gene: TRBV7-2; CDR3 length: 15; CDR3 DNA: TGTGCCAGCAGCCTCGGGACAGGGCGACGAGAGACCCAGTACTTC; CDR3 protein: CASSLGTGRRETQYF
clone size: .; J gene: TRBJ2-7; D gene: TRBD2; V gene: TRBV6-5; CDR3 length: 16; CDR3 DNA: TGTGCCAGCAGTTACTCCAGCGGGGAGGGTTTTTACGAGCAGTACTTC; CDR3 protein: CASSYSSGEGFYEQYF
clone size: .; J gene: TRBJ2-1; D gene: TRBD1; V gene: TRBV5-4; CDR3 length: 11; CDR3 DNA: TGTGCCAGCAGCAAGGGGGCTGAGCAGTTCTTC; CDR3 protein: CASSKGAEQFF
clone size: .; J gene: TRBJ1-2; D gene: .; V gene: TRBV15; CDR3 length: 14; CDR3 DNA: TGTGCCACCAGCAAATACAAACCAGAAGATGGCTACACCTTC; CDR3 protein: CATSKYKPEDGYTF
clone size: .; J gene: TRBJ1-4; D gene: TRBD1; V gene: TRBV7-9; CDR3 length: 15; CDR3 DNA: TGTGCCAGCAGCTTGATGGGACAGCCTGTTGAAAAACTGTTTTTT; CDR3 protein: CASSLMGQPVEKLFF
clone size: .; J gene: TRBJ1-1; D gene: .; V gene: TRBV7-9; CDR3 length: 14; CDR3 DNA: TGTGCCAGCAGCTTATGGGGTGAGGGCACTGAAGCTTTCTTT; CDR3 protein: CASSLWGEGTEAFF
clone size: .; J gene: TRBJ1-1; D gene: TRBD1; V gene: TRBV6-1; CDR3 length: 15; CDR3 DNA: TGTGCCAGCAGTGAAGGGGACAGAATGAACACTGAAGCTTTCTTT; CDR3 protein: CASSEGDRMNTEAFF
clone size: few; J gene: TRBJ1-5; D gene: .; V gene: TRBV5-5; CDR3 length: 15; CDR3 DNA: TGTGCCAGCAGCACTGGCTGGACAGACAATCAGCCCCAGCATTTT; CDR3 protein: CASSTGWTDNQPQHF
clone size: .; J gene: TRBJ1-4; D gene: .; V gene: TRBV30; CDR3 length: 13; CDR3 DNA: TGTGCCTGTACAAAAGGGTCTAATGAAAAACTGTTTTTT; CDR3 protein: CACTKGSNEKLFF
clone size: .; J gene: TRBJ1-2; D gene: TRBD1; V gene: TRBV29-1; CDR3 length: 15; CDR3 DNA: TGCAGCGTGCATGATCGGCGACAGGGGCTGGATGGCTACACCTTC; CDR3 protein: CSVHDRRQGLDGYTF
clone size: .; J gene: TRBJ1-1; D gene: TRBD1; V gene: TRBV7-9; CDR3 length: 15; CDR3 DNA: TGTGCCAGCAGCCCGGCTACGGGACAGGGGATAGAAGCTTTCTTT; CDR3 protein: CASSPATGQGIEAFF
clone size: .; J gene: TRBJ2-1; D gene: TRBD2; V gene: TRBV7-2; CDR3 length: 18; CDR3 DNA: TGTGCCAGCAGCTTAGCGGTGACTAGCGGGGGGGCCGGCAATGAGCAGTTCTTC; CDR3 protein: CASSLAVTSGGAGNEQFF
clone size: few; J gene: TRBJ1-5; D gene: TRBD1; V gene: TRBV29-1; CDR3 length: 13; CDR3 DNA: TGCAGCGTCTCGACAGGGCAGGATCAGCCCCAGCATTTT; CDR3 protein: CSVSTGQDQPQHF
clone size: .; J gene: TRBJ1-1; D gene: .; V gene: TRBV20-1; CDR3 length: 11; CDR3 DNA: TGCAGTGCTAGCAGGGGTACTGAAGCTTTCTTT; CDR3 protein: CSASRGTEAFF
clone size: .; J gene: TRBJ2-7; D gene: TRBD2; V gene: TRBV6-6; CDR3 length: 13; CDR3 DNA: TGTGCCAGCACTAAACGGGGGGCCTACGAGCAGTACTTC; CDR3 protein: CASTKRGAYEQYF
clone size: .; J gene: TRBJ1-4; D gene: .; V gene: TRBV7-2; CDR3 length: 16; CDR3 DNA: TGTGCCAGCAGCTTGGGTCGGACCGGATATAATGAAAAACTGTTTTTT; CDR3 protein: CASSLGRTGYNEKLFF